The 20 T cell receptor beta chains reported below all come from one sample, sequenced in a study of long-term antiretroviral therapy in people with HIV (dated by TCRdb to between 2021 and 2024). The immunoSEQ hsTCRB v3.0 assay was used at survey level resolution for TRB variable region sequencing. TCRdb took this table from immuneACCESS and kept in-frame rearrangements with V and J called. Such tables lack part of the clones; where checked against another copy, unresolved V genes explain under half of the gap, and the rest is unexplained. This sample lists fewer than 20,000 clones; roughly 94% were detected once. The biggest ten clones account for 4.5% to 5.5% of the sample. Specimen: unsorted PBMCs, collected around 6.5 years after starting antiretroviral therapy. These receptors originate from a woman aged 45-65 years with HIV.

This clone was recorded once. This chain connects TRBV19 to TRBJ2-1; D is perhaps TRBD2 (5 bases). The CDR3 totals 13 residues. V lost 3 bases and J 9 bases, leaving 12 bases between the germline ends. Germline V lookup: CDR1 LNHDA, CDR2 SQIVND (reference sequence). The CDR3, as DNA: TGTGCCAGTAGTATTCAAACTAGTGGTGAGCAGTTCTTC. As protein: CASSIQTSGEQFF.

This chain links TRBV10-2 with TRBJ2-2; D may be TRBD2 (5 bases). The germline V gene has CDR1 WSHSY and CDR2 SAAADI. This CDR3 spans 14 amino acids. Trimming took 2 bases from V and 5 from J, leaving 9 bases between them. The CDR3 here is CASSEGPGTGELFF. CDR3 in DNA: TGCGCCAGCAGTGAGGGCCCGGGGACCGGGGAGCTGTTTTTT.

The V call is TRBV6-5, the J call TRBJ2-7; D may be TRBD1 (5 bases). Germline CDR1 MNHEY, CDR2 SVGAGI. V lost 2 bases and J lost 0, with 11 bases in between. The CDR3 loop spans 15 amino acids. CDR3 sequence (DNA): TGTGCCAGCAGTTACAATCGGACAACCTCCTACGAGCAGTACTTC. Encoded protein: CASSYNRTTSYEQYF.

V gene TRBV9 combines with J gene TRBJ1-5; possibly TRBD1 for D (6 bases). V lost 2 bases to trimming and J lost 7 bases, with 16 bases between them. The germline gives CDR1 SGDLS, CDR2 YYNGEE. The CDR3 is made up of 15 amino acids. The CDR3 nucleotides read TGTGCCAGCAGCGTTGGGCAGGGGCCTCGGCAGCCCCAGCATTTT. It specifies CASSVGQGPRQPQHF.

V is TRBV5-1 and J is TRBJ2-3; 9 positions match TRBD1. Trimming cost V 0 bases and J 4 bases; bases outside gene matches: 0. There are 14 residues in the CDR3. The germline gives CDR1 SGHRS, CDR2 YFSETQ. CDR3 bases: TGCGCCAGCAGCTTGGGACAGGGGGCAGATACGCAGTATTTT. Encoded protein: CASSLGQGADTQYF.

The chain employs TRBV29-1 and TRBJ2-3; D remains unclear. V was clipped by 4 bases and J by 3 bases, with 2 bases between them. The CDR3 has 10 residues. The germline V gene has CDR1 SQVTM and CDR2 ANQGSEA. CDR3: CSVATDTQYF. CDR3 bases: TGCAGCGTTGCGACAGATACGCAGTATTTT.

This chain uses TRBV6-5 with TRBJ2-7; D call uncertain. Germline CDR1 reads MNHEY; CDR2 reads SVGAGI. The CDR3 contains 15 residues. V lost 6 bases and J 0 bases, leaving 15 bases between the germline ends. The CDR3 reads CASRTGPTSSYEQYF. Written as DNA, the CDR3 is TGTGCCAGCAGGACCGGGCCGACGAGCTCCTACGAGCAGTACTTC.

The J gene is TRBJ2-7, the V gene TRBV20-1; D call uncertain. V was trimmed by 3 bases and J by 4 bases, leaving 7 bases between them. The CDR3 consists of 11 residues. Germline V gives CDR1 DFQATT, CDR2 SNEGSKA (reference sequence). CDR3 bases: TGCAGTGCTAGGGTTGATTACGAGCAGTACTTC. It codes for CSARVDYEQYF.

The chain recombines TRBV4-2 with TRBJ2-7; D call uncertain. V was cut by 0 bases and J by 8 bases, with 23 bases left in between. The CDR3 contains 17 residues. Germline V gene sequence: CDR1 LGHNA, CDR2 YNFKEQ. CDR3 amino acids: CASSQDYPTPSYRQQYF. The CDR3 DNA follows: TGTGCCAGCAGCCAAGATTACCCCACCCCCTCATATCGCCAGCAGTACTTC.

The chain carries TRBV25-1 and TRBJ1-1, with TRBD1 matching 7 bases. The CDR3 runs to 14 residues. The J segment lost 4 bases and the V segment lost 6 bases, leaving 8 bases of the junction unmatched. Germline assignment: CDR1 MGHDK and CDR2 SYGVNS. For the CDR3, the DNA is TGTGCCAGCAGCGGAGGGACAGCTATCACTGAAGCTTTCTTT. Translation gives CASSGGTAITEAFF.

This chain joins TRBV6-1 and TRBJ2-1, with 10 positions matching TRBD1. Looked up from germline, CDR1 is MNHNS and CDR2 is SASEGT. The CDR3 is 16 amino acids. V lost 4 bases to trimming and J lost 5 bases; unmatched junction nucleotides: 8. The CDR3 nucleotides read TGTGCCAGCAGTGCCGGGACAGGGGAACCTAACAATGAGCAGTTCTTC. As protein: CASSAGTGEPNNEQFF.

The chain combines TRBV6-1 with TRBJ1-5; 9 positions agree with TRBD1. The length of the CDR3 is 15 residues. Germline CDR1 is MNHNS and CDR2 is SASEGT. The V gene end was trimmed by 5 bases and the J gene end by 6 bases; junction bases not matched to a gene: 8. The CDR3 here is CASSTQTGGRQPQHF. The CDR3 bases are TGTGCCAGCAGTACCCAAACAGGGGGCCGTCAGCCCCAGCATTTT.

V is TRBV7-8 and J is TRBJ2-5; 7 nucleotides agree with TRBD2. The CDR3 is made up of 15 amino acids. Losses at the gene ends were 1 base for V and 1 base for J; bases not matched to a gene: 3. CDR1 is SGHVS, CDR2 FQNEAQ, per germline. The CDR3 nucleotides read TGTGCCAGCAGCTTAGTAAGCGGGGCCCAAGAGACCCAGTACTTC. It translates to CASSLVSGAQETQYF.

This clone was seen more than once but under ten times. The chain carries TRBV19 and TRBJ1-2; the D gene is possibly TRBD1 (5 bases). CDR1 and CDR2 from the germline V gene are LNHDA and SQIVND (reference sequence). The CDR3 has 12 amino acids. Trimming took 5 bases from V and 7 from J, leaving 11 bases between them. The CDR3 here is CASSSDMPGYTF. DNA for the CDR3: TGTGCCAGTAGTTCGGACATGCCTGGCTACACCTTC.

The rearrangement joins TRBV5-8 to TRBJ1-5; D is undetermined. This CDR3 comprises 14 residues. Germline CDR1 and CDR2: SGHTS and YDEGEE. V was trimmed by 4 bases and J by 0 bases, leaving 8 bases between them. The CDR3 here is CASSLRYSNQPQHF. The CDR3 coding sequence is TGTGCCAGCAGCCTTCGCTATAGCAATCAGCCCCAGCATTTT.

This CDR3 reads CATSRARNTGELFF. For the CDR3, the DNA is TGTGCCACCAGCAGAGCACGGAACACCGGGGAGCTGTTTTTT. This chain joins TRBV15 and TRBJ2-2; the D is unclear. Germline CDR1 is LNHNV and CDR2 is YYDKDF (reference sequence). Trimming took 1 base from V and 1 from J, leaving 4 bases between them. This CDR3 has 14 amino acids.

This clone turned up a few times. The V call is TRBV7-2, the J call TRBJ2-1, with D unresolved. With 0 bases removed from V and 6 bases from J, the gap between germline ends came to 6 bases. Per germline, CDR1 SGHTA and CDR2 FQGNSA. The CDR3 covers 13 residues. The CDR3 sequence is CASSLAWGNEQFF. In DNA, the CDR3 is TGTGCCAGCAGCTTAGCGTGGGGCAATGAGCAGTTCTTC.

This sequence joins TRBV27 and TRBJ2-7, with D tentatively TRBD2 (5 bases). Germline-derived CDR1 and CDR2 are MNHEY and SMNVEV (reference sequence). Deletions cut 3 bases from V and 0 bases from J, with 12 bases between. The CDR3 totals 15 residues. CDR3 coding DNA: TGTGCCAGCAGTTTGACTACTCCCTCCTCCTACGAGCAGTACTTC. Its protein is CASSLTTPSSYEQYF.

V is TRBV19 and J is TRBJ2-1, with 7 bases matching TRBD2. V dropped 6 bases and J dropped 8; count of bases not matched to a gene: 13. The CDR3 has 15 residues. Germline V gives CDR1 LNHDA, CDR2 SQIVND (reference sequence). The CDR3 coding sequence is TGTGCCAGTAGCGTATCGGGCGGGAGCAACCATGAGCAGTTCTTC. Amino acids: CASSVSGGSNHEQFF.

Here the CDR3 reads CASSLVANEQFF. The CDR3 nucleotides are TGTGCCAGCAGCTTAGTCGCCAATGAGCAGTTCTTC. The chain joins TRBV7-9 to TRBJ2-1; D ambiguous. The CDR3 spans 12 residues. Germline CDR1 and CDR2: SEHNR and FQNEAQ (reference sequence). V lost 1 base and J 6 bases, leaving 4 bases between the germline ends.